The 16 T cell receptor beta chains given below trace back to one sample, sequenced in a study of blood T cell repertoires in COVID-19. The method was immunoSEQ multiplex PCR; TCRdb's version includes in-frame clones alone and lacks a portion of them. The sample yields under 130,000 clones, roughly nine tenths seen once. The specimen was peripheral blood. The receptors were gathered from a woman of 80 years or more in a cohort sampled during active COVID-19.

This clone occurred once. The chain has TRBV5-1 and TRBJ2-2; D might be TRBD2 (6 bases). This CDR3 is 16 amino acids long. Per the germline V gene, CDR1 is SGHRS and CDR2 is YFSETQ. V lost 5 bases and J lost 1, with 15 bases in between. The DNA for the CDR3 is TGCGCCAGCAGGCGGGACTCCCTAAAGAACACCGGGGAGCTGTTTTTT. Protein: CASRRDSLKNTGELFF.

This clone appeared a single time. The V gene is TRBV5-1, the J gene TRBJ2-5; 7 nucleotides agree with TRBD2. V lost 0 bases, J lost 4 bases, and 0 bases stayed unmatched. The germline V gene encodes CDR1 SGHRS and CDR2 YFSETQ. This CDR3 has 13 amino acids. DNA for the CDR3: TGCGCCAGCAGCTTGGAGCGGGGAGAGACCCAGTACTTC. Its translation: CASSLERGETQYF.

CDR3 nucleotide sequence: TGTGCCAGCAGCCAAGGGCTAGCGGTATACAATGAGCAGTTCTTC. As protein: CASSQGLAVYNEQFF. The chain employs TRBV14 and TRBJ2-1; 7 positions agree with TRBD2. Germline CDR1 and CDR2: SGHDN and FVKESK. V dropped 1 base and J dropped 4; count of bases not matched to a gene: 4. The CDR3 runs 15 residues.

The rearrangement joins TRBV5-1 to TRBJ1-1; D is ambiguous. Between the trimmed V and J ends, which lost 0 bases and 5 bases, there was a span of 14 bases. In germline, CDR1 is SGHRS, CDR2 YFSETQ. This CDR3 comprises 15 residues. CDR3 protein: CASSLDLESRTEAFF. CDR3 bases: TGCGCCAGCAGCTTGGATTTGGAGTCGAGAACTGAAGCTTTCTTT. The full variable domain, rest sourced from reference TRBV5-1 and TRBJ1-1, is KAGVTQTPRYLIKTRGQQVTLSCSPISGHRSVSWYQQTPGQGLQFLFEYFSETQRNKGNFPGRFSGRQFSNSRSEMNVSTLELGDSALYLCASSLDLESRTEAFFGQGTRLTVV.

The V and J genes are TRBV19 and TRBJ1-6; D unresolved. Trimming pared 4 bases from V and 6 bases from J, leaving 10 bases between. The CDR3 consists of 14 residues. Germline lookup yields CDR1 LNHDA and CDR2 SQIVND (reference sequence). In DNA form, the CDR3 reads TGTGCCAGTAGTAGCGTCCTTGGTAATTCACCCCTCCACTTT. Translation: CASSSVLGNSPLHF. The full variable domain, with the rest looked up from reference TRBV19 and TRBJ1-6, is DGGITQSPKYLFRKEGQNVTLSCEQNLNHDAMYWYRQDPGQGLRLIYYSQIVNDFQKGDIAEGYSVSREKKESFPLTVTSAQKNPTAFYLCASSSVLGNSPLHFGNGTRLTVT.

The rearrangement links TRBV13 to TRBJ2-6, with 10 bases that match TRBD1. Germline CDR1 and CDR2: PRHDT and FYEKMQ (reference sequence). Germline trimming cut 3 bases from V and 0 bases from J; bases unmatched to any gene: 5. CDR3 length: 18 amino acids. CDR3 residues: CASSLIGTGASGANVLTF. The CDR3 coding sequence is TGTGCCAGCAGCTTGATCGGGACAGGGGCCTCTGGGGCCAACGTCCTGACTTTC.

The chain joins TRBV7-2 to TRBJ2-1; 9 bases fit TRBD1. This CDR3 has 15 residues. J lost 1 base, V lost 7 bases, and 5 bases had no gene match. CDR1 is SGHTA, CDR2 FQGNSA, per germline. CDR3 nucleotides: TGTGCCAGCACCGTAGGACAGGGGTCCTACAATGAGCAGTTCTTC. It is translated as CASTVGQGSYNEQFF.

This clone came up a few times. The chain combines TRBV19 with TRBJ2-5; 11 nucleotides agree with TRBD1. Germline CDR1 and CDR2: LNHDA and SQIVND (reference sequence). The V segment lost 4 bases and the J segment 4 bases; nucleotides outside the gene matches: 8. The CDR3 loop spans 16 amino acids. This chain's CDR3 is CASSSGQGANGETQYF. The CDR3 DNA sequence: TGTGCCAGTAGTAGCGGACAGGGGGCGAACGGAGAGACCCAGTACTTC.

V gene TRBV27 combines with J gene TRBJ2-7; weak D call: TRBD1 (6 bases). Germline V gene lookup returns CDR1 MNHEY and CDR2 SMNVEV (reference sequence). Trimming removed 2 bases at V and 4 bases at J, with 27 bases between. The CDR3 consists of 19 residues. The CDR3 DNA reads as TGTGCCAGCAGTTTAAGTGCGGTAAGACGGACAGCGATGTTATACGAGCAGTACTTC. It specifies CASSLSAVRRTAMLYEQYF.

The DNA of the CDR3 is TGTGCCAGCAGTTTTGTGGGGACAGGGGGGTGGACTGAAGCTTTCTTT. This sequence encodes CASSFVGTGGWTEAFF. V and J are TRBV28 and TRBJ1-1; 11 bases line up with TRBD1. Trimming cost V 3 bases and J 5 bases; bases outside gene matches: 8. The CDR3 loop spans 16 amino acids. Germline V lookup: CDR1 MDHEN, CDR2 SYDVKM.

V is TRBV27 and J is TRBJ1-2, with D maybe TRBD1 (6 bases). The V and J ends lost 4 bases and 2 bases respectively, with 11 bases between them. Germline V gives CDR1 MNHEY, CDR2 SMNVEV (reference sequence). The length of the CDR3 is 14 residues. CDR3 region: CASSSRTENYGYTF. CDR3 DNA sequence: TGTGCCAGCAGTTCTCGGACAGAAAACTATGGCTACACCTTC.

The V gene is TRBV28, the J gene TRBJ1-5, with 7 bases lining up with TRBD1. This CDR3 comprises 16 residues. J was trimmed by 0 bases and V by 5 bases; bases with no gene match: 7. Germline V lookup: CDR1 MDHEN, CDR2 SYDVKM. The CDR3 sequence is CASSPGGSPSNQPQHF. As DNA, the CDR3 is TGTGCCAGCAGTCCAGGGGGGTCCCCTAGCAATCAGCCCCAGCATTTT.

V gene TRBV24-1 combines with J gene TRBJ2-1; 10 bases align to TRBD2. V shed 1 base, J shed 10 bases, and the junction held 3 bases outside the gene matches. The germline gives CDR1 KGHDR, CDR2 SFDVKD. This CDR3 has 14 amino acids. For the CDR3, the DNA is TGTGCCACCAGTGATTTTGCTAGCGGGAGCGAGCAGTTCTTC. Translation gives CATSDFASGSEQFF.

This sequence joins TRBV19 and TRBJ1-1; 8 bases agree with TRBD1. V lost 7 bases, J lost 1 base, and 11 bases stayed unmatched. The CDR3 consists of 16 residues. The germline V gene has CDR1 LNHDA and CDR2 SQIVND (reference sequence). The CDR3 spells CASIMGVGQGNTEAFF. The CDR3 DNA reads TGTGCCAGTATCATGGGAGTAGGACAGGGGAACACTGAAGCTTTCTTT.

CDR3 nucleotide sequence: TGTGCCAGCTCACCAAGGGGGTCGGGAGGCACTGAAGCTTTCTTT. Translating it yields CASSPRGSGGTEAFF. The chain carries TRBV18 and TRBJ1-1; D perhaps matches TRBD1 (6 bases). The CDR3 extends over 15 amino acids. V gave up 2 bases and J gave up 4 bases, with 14 bases separating them. CDR1 KGHSH and CDR2 LQKENI come from the germline V gene.

This sequence joins TRBV25-1 and TRBJ1-6; TRBD1 matches 9 bases. Germline loops: CDR1 MGHDK, CDR2 SYGVNS. J lost 10 bases, V lost 6 bases, and 7 bases had no gene match. The CDR3 runs to 14 residues. CDR3 sequence reads: CASSRTGEQSPLHF. CDR3 coding DNA: TGTGCCAGCAGCAGGACAGGGGAGCAATCACCCCTCCACTTT.